This T cell receptor (beta chain) was sequenced for a study of blood T cell repertoires in COVID-19. The germline V gene has CDR1 SEHNR and CDR2 FQNEAQ (reference sequence). This CDR3 is built from 15 residues. Trimming shortened V by 5 bases and J by 5 bases, and 16 bases separated the two germline ends. Produced via immunoSEQ multiplex PCR; TCRdb's table is partial and in-frame only. The table has about 58,000 clones, about nine tenths seen once. The sample taken for sequencing was peripheral blood. The genes are TRBV7-9 and TRBJ2-1; possible D gene TRBD1, 6 bases. This clonotype was obtained from a woman aged 50 to 65 with active or convalescent COVID-19. For the CDR3, the DNA is TGTGCCAGCAGCCCGCTTCCGGGACAAGACAATGAGCAGTTCTTC. Encoded protein: CASSPLPGQDNEQFF.